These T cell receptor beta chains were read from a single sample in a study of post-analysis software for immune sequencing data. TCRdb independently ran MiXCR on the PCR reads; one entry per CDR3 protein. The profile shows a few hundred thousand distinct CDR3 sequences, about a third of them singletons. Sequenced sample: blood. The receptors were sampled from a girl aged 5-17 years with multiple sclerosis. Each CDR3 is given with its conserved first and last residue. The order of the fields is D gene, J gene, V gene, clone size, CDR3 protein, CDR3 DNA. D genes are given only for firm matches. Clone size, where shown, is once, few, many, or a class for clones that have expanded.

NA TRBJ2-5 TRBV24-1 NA CATSPEMGGGLQETQYF TGTGCCACCTCCCCGGAGATGGGTGGGGGCCTACAAGAGACCCAGTACTTC
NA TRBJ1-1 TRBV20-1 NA CDLTGPNTEAFF TGCGATTTGACAGGTCCGAACACTGAAGCTTTCTTT
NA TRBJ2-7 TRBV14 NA CASSPQGLRSYEQYF TGTGCCAGCAGCCCTCAGGGCCTCCGCTCCTACGAGCAGTACTTC
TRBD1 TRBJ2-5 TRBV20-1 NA CSARQGLTAETQYF TGCAGTGCCAGACAGGGGCTCACCGCGGAGACCCAGTACTTC
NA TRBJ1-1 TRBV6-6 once CASTRGGEGTEAFF TGTGCCAGCACCCGTGGAGGGGAGGGCACTGAAGCTTTCTTT
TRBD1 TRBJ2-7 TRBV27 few CASSLLDRWEQYF TGTGCCAGCAGTTTATTGGACAGGTGGGAGCAGTACTTC
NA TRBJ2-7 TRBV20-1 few CSAIASTSYEQYF TGCAGTGCTATAGCATCGACATCCTACGAGCAGTACTTC
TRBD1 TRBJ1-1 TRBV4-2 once CASSQDRGSTEAFF TGTGCCAGCAGCCAAGACAGGGGGAGCACTGAAGCTTTCTTT
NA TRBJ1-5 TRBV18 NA CASSPSSGQPQHF TGTGCCAGCTCACCAAGTAGCGGACAGCCCCAGCATTTT
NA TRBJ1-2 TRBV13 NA CASSLAPGRSDGYTF TGTGCCAGCAGCTTAGCTCCGGGGCGGTCGGATGGCTACACCTTC
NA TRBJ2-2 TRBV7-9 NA CASSHAETGELFF TGTGCCAGCAGCCACGCAGAAACCGGGGAGCTGTTTTTT
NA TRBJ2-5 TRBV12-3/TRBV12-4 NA CASSFFRGPTGETQYF TGTGCCAGCAGTTTTTTTAGGGGACCTACGGGAGAGACCCAGTACTTC
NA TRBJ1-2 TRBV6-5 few CASSYQGQNYGYTF TGTGCCAGCAGTTACCAGGGCCAGAACTATGGCTACACCTTC
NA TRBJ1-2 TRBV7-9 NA CASSGTLGQPIPYGYTF TGTGCCAGCAGCGGGACCTTAGGACAGCCTATTCCTTATGGCTACACCTTC
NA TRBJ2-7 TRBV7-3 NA CASSLLGSSVYEQYF TGTGCCAGCAGCTTATTAGGCTCGTCCGTCTACGAGCAGTACTTC
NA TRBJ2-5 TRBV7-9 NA CASSFSGDGETQYF TGTGCCAGCAGCTTTTCAGGGGATGGAGAGACCCAGTACTTC
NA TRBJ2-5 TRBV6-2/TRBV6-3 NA CASRRGHQETQYF TGTGCCAGCAGGCGGGGCCATCAAGAGACCCAGTACTTC
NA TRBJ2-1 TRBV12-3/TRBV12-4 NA CASSLAGAYEQFF TGTGCCAGCAGTTTGGCGGGGGCGTATGAGCAGTTCTTC
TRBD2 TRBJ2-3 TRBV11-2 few CASSSDSGARAYF TGTGCCAGCAGCTCCGATAGCGGGGCACGGGCGTATTTT